The T cell receptor beta chain under discussion was sequenced for a study of a mutant IDH1 vaccine in newly diagnosed glioma. Across the whole study: Visit V13 took place at week 47, and visit V12 happened at week 35.

Time point: week 47, end of study. The content of each vaccine dose was 300 ug of mutant IDH1 20-mer peptide, and topical imiquimod accompanied it. This CDR3 spans 15 amino acids. Germline values: CDR1 LGHNT, CDR2 FRNRAP. The ends lost 5 bases at V and 7 bases at J; junction bases unmatched: 7. Method: immunoSEQ multiplex PCR; TCRdb's copy keeps in-frame clones and lacks some. Found here are tens of thousands of clones, around nine tenths of them singletons; the top ten hold 12%. Worth noting for this clone: Its antigen is still unknown.

This clonotype originated in a woman younger than 45 with glioma. The material sequenced was PBMCs, taken from a glioma patient whose treatment included an IDH1 peptide vaccine. This chain connects TRBV12-5 to TRBJ1-5; 11 bases are shared with TRBD1. In DNA, the CDR3 is TGTGCTAGTGGTAACGGACAGGGGGCGGGACAGCCCCAGCATTTT. Amino acid sequence: CASGNGQGAGQPQHF.